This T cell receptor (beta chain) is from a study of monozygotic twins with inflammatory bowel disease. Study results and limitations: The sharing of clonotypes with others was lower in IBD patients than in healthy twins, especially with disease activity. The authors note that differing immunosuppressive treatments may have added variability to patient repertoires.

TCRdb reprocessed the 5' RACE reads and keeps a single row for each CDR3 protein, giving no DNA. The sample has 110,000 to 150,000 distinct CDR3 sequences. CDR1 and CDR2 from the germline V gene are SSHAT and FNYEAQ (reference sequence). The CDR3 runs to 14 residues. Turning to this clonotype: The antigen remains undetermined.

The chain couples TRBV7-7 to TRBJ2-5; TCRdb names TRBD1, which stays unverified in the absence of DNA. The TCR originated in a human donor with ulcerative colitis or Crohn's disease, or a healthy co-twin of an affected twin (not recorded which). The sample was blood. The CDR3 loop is CASSLARKGETQYF.